Each of the 19 T cell receptor beta chains below was sequenced from the same sample in a study of shared clonotypes between healthy human individuals. Data came from immunoSEQ multiplex PCR; TCRdb stores just in-frame clones and leaves some out. The sample lists about 1 million clones, around 75% seen once, with approximately 1.5% in the top ten. Sequenced: memory CD4+ T cells sorted from blood. Described subset: CD45RA-negative fraction. These receptors were obtained from a young man in good health.

The table lists this clone with many counts. The V and J genes are TRBV29-1 and TRBJ2-1; 11 nucleotides agree with TRBD2. The CDR3 is 14 amino acids. Trimming cost V 6 bases and J 2 bases; bases outside gene matches: 3. CDR1 is SQVTM and CDR2 is ANQGSEA in the germline V gene. The CDR3 spells CSVLLAGAYNEQFF. CDR3 bases: TGCAGCGTCTTACTAGCGGGGGCCTACAATGAGCAGTTCTTC.

CDR3 sequence (DNA): TGTGCCAGCAGCGGTAGCGGGGCAGATACGCAGTATTTT. This gives the protein CASSGSGADTQYF. V usage is TRBV9 and J usage is TRBJ2-3; 8 bases agree with TRBD2. V dropped 3 bases and J dropped 4; count of bases not matched to a gene: 1. CDR1 SGDLS and CDR2 YYNGEE come from the germline V gene. The length of the CDR3 is 13 residues.

CDR3 nucleotides: TGTGCCAGCTCACCCGCGCTGGCCCTTTACATGAACACTGAAGCTTTCTTT. It is translated as CASSPALALYMNTEAFF. The chain combines TRBV18 with TRBJ1-1; D is undetermined. The germline V gene has CDR1 KGHSH and CDR2 LQKENI. This CDR3 is 17 amino acids long. Trimming removed 3 bases from V and 0 bases from J, with 17 bases in between.

The V and J genes are TRBV6-6 and TRBJ2-2; 11 nucleotides line up with TRBD2. V lost 7 bases to trimming and J lost 5 bases; unmatched junction nucleotides: 9. Germline V lookup: CDR1 MNHNY, CDR2 SVGAGI (reference sequence). CDR3 length: 16 amino acids. The CDR3 DNA is TGTGCCAGCACCCTAGGACTAGCGGGTGGAACCGGGGAGCTGTTTTTT. Amino acids: CASTLGLAGGTGELFF.

The chain combines TRBV27 with TRBJ1-1; 10 bases line up with TRBD1. Looked up from germline, CDR1 is MNHEY and CDR2 is SMNVEV (reference sequence). CDR3 length: 16 residues. The trim removed 5 bases at V and 6 bases at J, leaving 12 bases unmatched. CDR3 nucleotide sequence: TGTGCCAGCAGTCCCGGGACAGGGGATTTGGGGGCTGAAGCTTTCTTT. Translating it yields CASSPGTGDLGAEAFF.

The chain is built from TRBV7-2 and TRBJ2-1; TRBD1 matches 8 bases. Germline-derived CDR1 and CDR2 are SGHTA and FQGNSA. The CDR3 has 14 amino acids. The junction had 6 bases not matched to a gene; V was cut back by 5 bases and J by 6 bases. The CDR3 is CASSQDRAFNEQFF. The CDR3 nucleotides read TGTGCCAGCAGCCAGGACAGGGCTTTCAATGAGCAGTTCTTC. The variable domain in full, with the rest retrieved from reference TRBV7-2 and TRBJ2-1, is GAGVSQSPSNKVTEKGKDVELRCDPISGHTALYWYRQSLGQGLEFLIYFQGNSAPDKSGLPSDRFSAERTGGSVSTLTIQRTQQEDSAVYLCASSQDRAFNEQFFGPGTRLTVL.

V usage is TRBV28 and J usage is TRBJ1-1; D unclear. V was clipped by 4 bases and J by 0 bases, with 9 bases between them. This CDR3 spans 14 amino acids. CDR1 is MDHEN and CDR2 is SYDVKM in the germline V gene. The CDR3 region is CASSSQHLNTEAFF. CDR3 nucleotide sequence: TGTGCCAGCAGTTCCCAACATTTGAACACTGAAGCTTTCTTT.

The chain joins TRBV19 to TRBJ2-2, with D unresolved. In germline, CDR1 is LNHDA, CDR2 SQIVND (reference sequence). V was trimmed by 5 bases and J by 8 bases, leaving 9 bases between them. This CDR3 region has 12 residues. The DNA for the CDR3 is TGTGCCAGTAGTGCTAGACTGGGGGAGCTGTTTTTT. Its translation: CASSARLGELFF.

The chain combines TRBV30 with TRBJ2-1; D possibly matches TRBD1 or TRBD2 (5 bases each). CDR3 length: 14 amino acids. Germline CDR1 and CDR2: GTSNPN and SVGIG (reference sequence). Trimming cost V 5 bases and J 4 bases, with 15 bases left between them. The DNA for the CDR3 is TGTGCCTGGGACCGGGACGAGCGGTACAATGAGCAGTTCTTC. Amino acids: CAWDRDERYNEQFF.

A few counts support this clone. The chain links TRBV18 to TRBJ2-3; D ambiguous. V gave up 0 bases and J gave up 4 bases, with 5 bases separating them. The CDR3 runs to 13 residues. Germline V gene lookup returns CDR1 KGHSH and CDR2 LQKENI. CDR3 sequence (DNA): TGTGCCAGCTCACCACCGAGGCCAGATACGCAGTATTTT. The encoded protein is CASSPPRPDTQYF.

This clone has just one count. The same CDR3 can be traced to other DNA sequences in this sample. The chain couples TRBV29-1 to TRBJ1-1; D remains ambiguous. The V gene lost 3 bases and the J gene lost 1 base, with 9 bases spanning the gap. Looked up from germline, CDR1 is SQVTM and CDR2 is ANQGSEA. The CDR3 runs to 13 residues. In nucleotides, the CDR3 is TGCAGCGTTGATATTGGAGGGAACACTGAAGCTTTCTTT. It translates to CSVDIGGNTEAFF.

V and J are TRBV29-1 and TRBJ1-2; a possible D gene is TRBD1 (6 bases). V lost 7 bases, J lost 6 bases, and 15 bases lay in between. This CDR3 is 12 amino acids long. Germline-derived CDR1 and CDR2 are SQVTM and ANQGSEA. The CDR3: CSAETGRDGYTF. The CDR3, as DNA: TGCAGCGCAGAAACAGGGAGAGATGGCTACACCTTC.

CDR3 sequence: CASSLDRGRNEQFF. Here the CDR3 DNA reads TGTGCCAGCAGCTTGGACAGGGGACGCAATGAGCAGTTCTTC. The chain carries TRBV5-6 and TRBJ2-1; TRBD1 matches 7 bases. The junction had 3 bases not matched to a gene; V was cut back by 0 bases and J by 6 bases. The CDR3 is made up of 14 amino acids. Germline V CDR1 and CDR2: SGHDT, YYEEEE.

CDR3 sequence (DNA): TGTGCCAGTAGTTGGGCGGACCTGAACACCGGGGAGCTGTTTTTT. This translates into CASSWADLNTGELFF. The V call is TRBV19, the J call TRBJ2-2, with D unclear. The CDR3 totals 15 residues. Trimming took 5 bases from V and 1 from J, leaving 11 bases between them. Germline CDR1 LNHDA, CDR2 SQIVND (reference sequence).

This clone was observed a single time. The V gene is TRBV7-9, the J gene TRBJ2-5, with TRBD2 as a possible D gene (7 bases). The CDR3 sequence is 17 residues long. Per the germline V gene, CDR1 is SEHNR and CDR2 is FQNEAQ (reference sequence). The V gene lost 0 bases and the J gene lost 4 bases, with 18 bases spanning the gap. CDR3 residues: CASSLALTGGPGETQYF. The CDR3 DNA is TGTGCCAGCAGCTTAGCGCTAACCGGGGGGCCTGGAGAGACCCAGTACTTC.

The chain uses TRBV18 and TRBJ1-3; a weak D match, TRBD1 (5 bases). CDR3 length: 16 residues. The V and J ends lost 3 bases and 0 bases respectively, with 12 bases between them. Looked up from germline, CDR1 is KGHSH and CDR2 is LQKENI. The CDR3 here is CASSPLDSLSGNTIYF. For the CDR3, the DNA is TGTGCCAGCTCACCCCTCGACAGTCTCTCTGGAAACACCATATATTTT.

The chain employs TRBV9 and TRBJ1-5; the D gene is possibly TRBD1 (6 bases). Germline V gives CDR1 SGDLS, CDR2 YYNGEE. The CDR3 runs 15 residues. V was trimmed by 3 bases and J by 2 bases, leaving 12 bases between them. The CDR3: CASSAGTNGNQPQHF. CDR3 in DNA: TGTGCCAGCAGCGCCGGGACAAATGGCAATCAGCCCCAGCATTTT.

The chain couples TRBV6-5 to TRBJ2-1; TRBD2 matches 9 bases. From germline, CDR1 is MNHEY and CDR2 SVGAGI. This CDR3 has 14 residues. Unmatched junction bases numbered 8, after V lost 7 bases and J lost 7 bases. This CDR3 reads CASKSGGQGNEQFF. The DNA for the CDR3 is TGTGCCAGCAAGAGCGGGGGGCAGGGTAATGAGCAGTTCTTC.

The chain carries TRBV7-9 and TRBJ2-5; TRBD1 or TRBD2 may be the D gene (5 bases each). V gave up 1 base and J gave up 4 bases, with 10 bases separating them. This CDR3 spans 14 amino acids. From germline, CDR1 is SEHNR and CDR2 FQNEAQ (reference sequence). The CDR3 protein is CASSLVGGGETQYF. CDR3 in DNA: TGTGCCAGCAGCTTAGTAGGTGGGGGAGAGACCCAGTACTTC.